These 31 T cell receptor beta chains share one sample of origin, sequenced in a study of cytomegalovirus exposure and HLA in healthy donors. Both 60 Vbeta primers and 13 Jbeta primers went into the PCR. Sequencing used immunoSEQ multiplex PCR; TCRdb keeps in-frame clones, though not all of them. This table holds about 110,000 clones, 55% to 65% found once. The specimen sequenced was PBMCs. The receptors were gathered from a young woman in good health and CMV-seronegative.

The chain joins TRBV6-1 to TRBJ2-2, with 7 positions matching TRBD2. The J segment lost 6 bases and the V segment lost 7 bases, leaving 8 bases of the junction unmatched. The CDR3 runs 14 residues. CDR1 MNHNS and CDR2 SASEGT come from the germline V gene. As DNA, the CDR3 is TGTGCCAGCAATGGCGGGAGTCTCGCCGGGGAGCTGTTTTTT. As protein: CASNGGSLAGELFF.

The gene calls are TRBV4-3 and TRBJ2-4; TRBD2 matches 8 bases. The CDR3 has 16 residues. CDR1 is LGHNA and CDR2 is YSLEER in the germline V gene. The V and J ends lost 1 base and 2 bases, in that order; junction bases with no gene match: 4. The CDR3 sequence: CASSQGIAGTKNIQYF. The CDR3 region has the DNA TGCGCCAGCAGCCAAGGAATAGCGGGGACCAAAAACATTCAGTACTTC.

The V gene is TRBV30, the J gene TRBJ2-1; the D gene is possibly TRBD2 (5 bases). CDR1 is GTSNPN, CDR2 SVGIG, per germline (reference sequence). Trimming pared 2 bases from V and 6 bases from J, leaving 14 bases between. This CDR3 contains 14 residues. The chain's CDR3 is CAWSSSSGFNEQFF. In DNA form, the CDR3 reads TGTGCCTGGAGTTCGAGCAGCGGCTTCAATGAGCAGTTCTTC.

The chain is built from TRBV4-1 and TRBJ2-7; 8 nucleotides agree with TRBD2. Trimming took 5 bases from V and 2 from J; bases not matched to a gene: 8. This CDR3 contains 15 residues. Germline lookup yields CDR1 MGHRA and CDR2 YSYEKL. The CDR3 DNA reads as TGCGCCAGCAGCAGGGGACTAGGAGACACCTACGAGCAGTACTTC. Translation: CASSRGLGDTYEQYF.

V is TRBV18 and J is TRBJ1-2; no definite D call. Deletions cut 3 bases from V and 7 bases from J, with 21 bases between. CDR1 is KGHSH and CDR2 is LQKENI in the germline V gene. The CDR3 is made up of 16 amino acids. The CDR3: CASSPFTGTENGGYTF. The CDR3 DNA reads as TGTGCCAGCTCACCGTTCACGGGAACAGAAAATGGTGGCTACACCTTC.

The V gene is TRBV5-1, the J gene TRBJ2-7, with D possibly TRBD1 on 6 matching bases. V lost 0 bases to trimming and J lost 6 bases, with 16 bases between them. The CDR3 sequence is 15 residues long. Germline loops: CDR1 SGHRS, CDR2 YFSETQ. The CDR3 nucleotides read TGCGCCAGCAGCTTGGAGGGGCAGGGGTCTCGCGAGCAGTACTTC. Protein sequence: CASSLEGQGSREQYF.

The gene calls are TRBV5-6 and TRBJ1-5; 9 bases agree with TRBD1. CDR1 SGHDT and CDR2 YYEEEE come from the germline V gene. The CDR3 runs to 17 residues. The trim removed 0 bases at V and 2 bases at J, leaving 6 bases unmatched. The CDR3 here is CASSLAGTGYGNQPQHF. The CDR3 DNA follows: TGTGCCAGCAGCTTGGCGGGGACAGGGTATGGCAATCAGCCCCAGCATTTT. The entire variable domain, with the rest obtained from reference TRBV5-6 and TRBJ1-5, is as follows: DAGVTQSPTHLIKTRGQQVTLRCSPKSGHDTVSWYQQALGQGPQFIFQYYEEEERQRGNFPDRFSGHQFPNYSSELNVNALLLGDSALYLCASSLAGTGYGNQPQHFGDGTRLSIL.

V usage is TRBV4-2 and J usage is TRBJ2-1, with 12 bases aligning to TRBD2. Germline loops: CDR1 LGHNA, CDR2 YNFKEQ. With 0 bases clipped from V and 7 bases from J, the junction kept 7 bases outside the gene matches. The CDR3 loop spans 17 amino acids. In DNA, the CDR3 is TGTGCCAGCAGCCAAGAGCTAGCGGGAGGGCCTTGGAATGAGCAGTTCTTC. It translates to CASSQELAGGPWNEQFF.

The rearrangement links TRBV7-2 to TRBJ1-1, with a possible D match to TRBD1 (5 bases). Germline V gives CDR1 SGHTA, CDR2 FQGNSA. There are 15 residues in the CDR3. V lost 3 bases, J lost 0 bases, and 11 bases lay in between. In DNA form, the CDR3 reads TGTGCCAGCAGCTTTACCAGGGAGGTGAACACTGAAGCTTTCTTT. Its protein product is CASSFTREVNTEAFF.

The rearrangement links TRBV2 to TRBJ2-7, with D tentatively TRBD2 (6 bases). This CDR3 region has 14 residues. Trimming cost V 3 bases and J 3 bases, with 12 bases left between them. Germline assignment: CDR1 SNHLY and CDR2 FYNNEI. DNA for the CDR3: TGTGCCAGCAGTGAGGGGACTGGGTACTACGAGCAGTACTTC. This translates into CASSEGTGYYEQYF.

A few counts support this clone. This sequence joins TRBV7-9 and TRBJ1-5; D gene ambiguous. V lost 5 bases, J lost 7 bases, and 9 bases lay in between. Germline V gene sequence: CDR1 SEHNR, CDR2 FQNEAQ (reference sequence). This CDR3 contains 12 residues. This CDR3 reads CASSETWQPQHF. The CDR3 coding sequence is TGTGCCAGCAGCGAAACATGGCAGCCCCAGCATTTT.

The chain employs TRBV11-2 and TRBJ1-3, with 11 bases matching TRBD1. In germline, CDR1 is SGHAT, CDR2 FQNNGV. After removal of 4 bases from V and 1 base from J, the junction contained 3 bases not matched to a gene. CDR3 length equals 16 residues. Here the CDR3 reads CASSWGTGGSGNTIYF. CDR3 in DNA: TGTGCCAGCAGCTGGGGGACAGGGGGATCTGGAAACACCATATATTTT.

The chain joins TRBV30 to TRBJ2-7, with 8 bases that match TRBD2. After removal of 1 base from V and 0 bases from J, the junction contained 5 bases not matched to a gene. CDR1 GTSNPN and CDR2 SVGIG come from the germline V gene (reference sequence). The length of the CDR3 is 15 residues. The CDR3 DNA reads TGTGCCTGGAGTGAACAACTAGCGGCCTCCTACGAGCAGTACTTC. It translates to CAWSEQLAASYEQYF.

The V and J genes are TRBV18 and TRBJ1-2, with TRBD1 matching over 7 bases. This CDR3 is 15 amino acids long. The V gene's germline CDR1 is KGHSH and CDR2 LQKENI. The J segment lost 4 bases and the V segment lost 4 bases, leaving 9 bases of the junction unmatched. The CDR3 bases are TGTGCCAGCTCACGGACAGGCGCGGAGGCCTATGGCTACACCTTC. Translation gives CASSRTGAEAYGYTF.

CDR3 sequence (DNA): TGTGCCATCAGTGAAGAACTAGCGGGAGGATACGCCTACGAGCAGTACTTC. This sequence encodes CAISEELAGGYAYEQYF. The rearrangement uses TRBV10-3 and TRBJ2-7, with TRBD2 matching 12 bases. This CDR3 contains 17 residues. Trimming took 3 bases from V and 2 from J; bases not matched to a gene: 8. Germline V CDR1 and CDR2: ENHRY, SYGVKD.

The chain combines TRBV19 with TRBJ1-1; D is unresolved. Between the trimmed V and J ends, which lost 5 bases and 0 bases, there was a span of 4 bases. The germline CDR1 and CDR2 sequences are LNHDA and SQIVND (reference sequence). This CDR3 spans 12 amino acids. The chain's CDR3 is CASSFMNTEAFF. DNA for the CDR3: TGTGCCAGTAGTTTCATGAACACTGAAGCTTTCTTT.

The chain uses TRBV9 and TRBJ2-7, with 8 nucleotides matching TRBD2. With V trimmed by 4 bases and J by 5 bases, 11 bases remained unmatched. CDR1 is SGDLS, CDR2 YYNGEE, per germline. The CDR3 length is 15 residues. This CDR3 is CASSPRGTSGNEQYF. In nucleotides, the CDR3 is TGTGCCAGCAGCCCAAGGGGTACTAGCGGCAACGAGCAGTACTTC.

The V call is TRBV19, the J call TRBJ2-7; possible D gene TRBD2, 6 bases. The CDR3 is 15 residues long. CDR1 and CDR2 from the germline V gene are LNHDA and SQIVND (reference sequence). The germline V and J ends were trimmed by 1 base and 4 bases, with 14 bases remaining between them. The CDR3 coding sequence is TGTGCCAGTAGTATAGGTGCGGGGACGGGATACGAGCAGTACTTC. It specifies CASSIGAGTGYEQYF.

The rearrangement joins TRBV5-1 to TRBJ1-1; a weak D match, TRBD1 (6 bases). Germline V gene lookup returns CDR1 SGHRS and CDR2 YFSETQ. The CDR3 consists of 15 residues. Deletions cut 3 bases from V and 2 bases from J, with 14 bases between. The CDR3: CASSSQQGINTEAFF. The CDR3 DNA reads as TGCGCCAGCAGCTCCCAACAGGGTATCAACACTGAAGCTTTCTTT.

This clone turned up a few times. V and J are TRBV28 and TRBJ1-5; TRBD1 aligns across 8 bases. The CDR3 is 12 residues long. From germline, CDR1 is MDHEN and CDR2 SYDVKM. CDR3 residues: CATTGAGQPQHF. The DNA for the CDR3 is TGTGCAACGACAGGGGCGGGTCAGCCCCAGCATTTT.

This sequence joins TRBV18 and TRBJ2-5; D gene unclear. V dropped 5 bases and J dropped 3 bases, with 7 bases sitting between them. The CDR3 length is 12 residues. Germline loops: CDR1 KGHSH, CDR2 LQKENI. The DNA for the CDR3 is TGTGCCAGCTCAGCTATAGAAGAGACCCAGTACTTC. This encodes CASSAIEETQYF.

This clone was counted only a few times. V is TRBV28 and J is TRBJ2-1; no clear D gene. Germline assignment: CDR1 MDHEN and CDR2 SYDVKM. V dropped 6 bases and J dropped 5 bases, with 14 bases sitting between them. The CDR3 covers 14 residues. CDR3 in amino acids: CASRLLGSNNEQFF. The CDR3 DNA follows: TGTGCCAGCAGACTACTCGGGTCAAACAATGAGCAGTTCTTC. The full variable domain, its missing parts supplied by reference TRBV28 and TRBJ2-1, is DVKVTQSSRYLVKRTGEKVFLECVQDMDHENMFWYRQDPGLGLRLIYFSYDVKMKEKGDIPEGYSVSREKKERFSLILESASTNQTSMYLCASRLLGSNNEQFFGPGTRLTVL.

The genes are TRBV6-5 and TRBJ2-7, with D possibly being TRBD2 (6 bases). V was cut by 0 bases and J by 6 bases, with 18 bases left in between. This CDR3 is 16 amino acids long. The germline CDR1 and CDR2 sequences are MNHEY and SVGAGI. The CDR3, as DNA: TGTGCCAGCAGTTACTCGGACCCTCCGCGGGGTGGCGAGCAGTACTTC. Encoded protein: CASSYSDPPRGGEQYF.

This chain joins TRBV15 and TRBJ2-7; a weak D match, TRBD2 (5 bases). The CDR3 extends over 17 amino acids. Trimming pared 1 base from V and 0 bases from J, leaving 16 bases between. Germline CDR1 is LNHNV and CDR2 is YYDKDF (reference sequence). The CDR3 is CATSRGRQERSSYEQYF. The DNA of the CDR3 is TGTGCCACCAGCAGAGGTCGCCAGGAGCGGAGCTCCTACGAGCAGTACTTC. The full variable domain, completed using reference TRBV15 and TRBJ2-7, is DAMVIQNPRYQVTQFGKPVTLSCSQTLNHNVMYWYQQKSSQAPKLLFHYYDKDFNNEADTPDNFQSRRPNTSFCFLDIRSPGLGDTAMYLCATSRGRQERSSYEQYFGPGTRLTVT.

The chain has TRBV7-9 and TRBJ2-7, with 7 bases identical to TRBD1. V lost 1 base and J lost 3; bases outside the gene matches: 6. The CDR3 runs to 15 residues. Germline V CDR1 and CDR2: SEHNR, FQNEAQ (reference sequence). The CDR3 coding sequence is TGTGCCAGCAGCTTAGTCGAAGGGGGCCGCTACGAGCAGTACTTC. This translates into CASSLVEGGRYEQYF.

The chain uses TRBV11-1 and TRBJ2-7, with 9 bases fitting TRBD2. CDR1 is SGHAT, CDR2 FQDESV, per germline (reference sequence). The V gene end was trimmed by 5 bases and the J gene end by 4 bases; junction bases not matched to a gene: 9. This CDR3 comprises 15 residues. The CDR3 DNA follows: TGTGCCAGCAGCCGAAGGAGCGGGGGGCTTTACGAGCAGTACTTC. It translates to CASSRRSGGLYEQYF.

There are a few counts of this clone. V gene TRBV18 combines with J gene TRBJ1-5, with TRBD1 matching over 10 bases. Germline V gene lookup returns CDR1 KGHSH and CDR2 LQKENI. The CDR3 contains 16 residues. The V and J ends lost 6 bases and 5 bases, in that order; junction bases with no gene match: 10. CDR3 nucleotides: TGTGCCAGCTCGGATCTTACGGACAGGGGGGATCAGCCCCAGCATTTT. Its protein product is CASSDLTDRGDQPQHF.

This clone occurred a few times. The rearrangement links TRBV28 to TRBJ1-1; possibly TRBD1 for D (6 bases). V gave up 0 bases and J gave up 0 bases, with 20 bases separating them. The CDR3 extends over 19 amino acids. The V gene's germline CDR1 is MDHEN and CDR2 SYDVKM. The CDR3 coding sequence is TGTGCCAGCAGTTTATGGTCTTTCAGACAGGCGAATATGAACACTGAAGCTTTCTTT. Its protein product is CASSLWSFRQANMNTEAFF. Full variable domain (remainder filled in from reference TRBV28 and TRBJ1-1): DVKVTQSSRYLVKRTGEKVFLECVQDMDHENMFWYRQDPGLGLRLIYFSYDVKMKEKGDIPEGYSVSREKKERFSLILESASTNQTSMYLCASSLWSFRQANMNTEAFFGQGTRLTVV.

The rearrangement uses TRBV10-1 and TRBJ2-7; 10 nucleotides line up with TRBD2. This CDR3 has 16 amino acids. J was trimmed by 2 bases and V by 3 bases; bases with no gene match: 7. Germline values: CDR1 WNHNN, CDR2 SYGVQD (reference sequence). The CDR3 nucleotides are TGCGCCAGCAGTGATTCCGGACTAGCGGACCCCTACGAGCAGTACTTC. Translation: CASSDSGLADPYEQYF.

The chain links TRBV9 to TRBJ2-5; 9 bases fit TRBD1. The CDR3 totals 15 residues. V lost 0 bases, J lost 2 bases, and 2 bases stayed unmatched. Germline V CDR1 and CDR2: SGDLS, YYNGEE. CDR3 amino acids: CASSVAGQGQETQYF. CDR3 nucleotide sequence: TGTGCCAGCAGCGTAGCCGGACAGGGGCAAGAGACCCAGTACTTC.

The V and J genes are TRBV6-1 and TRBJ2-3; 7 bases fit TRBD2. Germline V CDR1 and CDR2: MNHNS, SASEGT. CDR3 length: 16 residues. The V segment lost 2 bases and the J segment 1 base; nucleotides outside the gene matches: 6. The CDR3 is CASSESPGGGTDTQYF. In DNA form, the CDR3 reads TGTGCCAGCAGTGAATCTCCGGGAGGAGGCACAGATACGCAGTATTTT.